These T cell receptor beta chains were read from a single sample in a study of blood T cells in healthy people across ages. In TCRdb, the 5' RACE reads were re-called with MiXCR into one record per CDR3 protein. The data show about 1,400,000 distinct CDR3 sequences, 59% seen once. Material for sequencing was blood. Receptor source: a man between 18 and 29 years old in good health. The CDR3 runs from the conserved cysteine through the conserved F or W. The order of the fields is CDR3 DNA, CDR3 protein, clone size, J gene, D gene, V gene. D genes are given only for firm matches. Size is stated for part of the rows, as once, few or many counts, or as a class when the clone is expanded.

TGCAGCGGAATGATAGCGGGCTCAGATACGCAGTATTTT	CSGMIAGSDTQYF	few	TRBJ2-3	TRBD2	TRBV29-1
TGCAGTGCTAGAAACACAGACAGGGATGAGCAGTTCTTC	CSARNTDRDEQFF	.	TRBJ2-1	TRBD1	TRBV20-1
TGCGCCAGCAGCCCAGGACAGGGGCCCTACTATGGCTACACCTTC	CASSPGQGPYYGYTF	.	TRBJ1-2	TRBD1	TRBV5-1
TGTGCCAGCAGGGCAGTGTACTTC	CASRAVYF	few	TRBJ2-4	.	TRBV6-4
TGTGCCAGCAACTTGGCGGAAGAGACCCAGTACTTC	CASNLAEETQYF	.	TRBJ2-5	.	TRBV5-4
TGCAGCCCCGCCTCGGCGGGAGGGTTCTCCGTCACAGATACGCAGTATTTT	CSPASAGGFSVTDTQYF	few	TRBJ2-3	TRBD2	TRBV20-1
TGCGCCAGCAGCCTCCGGGACCTCACAGATACGCAGTATTTT	CASSLRDLTDTQYF	.	TRBJ2-3	.	TRBV4-1
TGTGCCAGCAGCTTAGCACCGTTCGGCTACACCTTC	CASSLAPFGYTF	.	TRBJ1-2	.	TRBV7-9
TGCCGCGGATCGGGTTGGACAAGACAAGAGACCCAGTACTTC	CRGSGWTRQETQYF	.	TRBJ2-5	.	TRBV29-1
TGTGCCAGCAGTTACCTCCTGGAGGGGCACGAGCAGTACTTC	CASSYLLEGHEQYF	.	TRBJ2-7	.	TRBV6-5
TGCAGTGCTGTACTAGCGGGGGGAACAGATACGCAGTATTTT	CSAVLAGGTDTQYF	.	TRBJ2-3	TRBD2	TRBV20-1
TGCGCCAGCAGCGTAGCGGGAGGAGTTTACAATGAGCAGTACTTC	CASSVAGGVYNEQYF	.	TRBJ2-7	TRBD2	TRBV4-3
TGCAGTGCTAGCCGCTCCTCCACACTAGCGGGAGGGCTACGGGGAGATACGCAGTATTTT	CSASRSSTLAGGLRGDTQYF	.	TRBJ2-3	TRBD2	TRBV20-1
TGCAGCGTTGAAAAGGCGCAGGGACAGTACTTC	CSVEKAQGQYF	.	TRBJ2-5	.	TRBV29-1
TGTGCCAGCAGATCTAGCGGGGGGGCAAATGAGCAGTTCTTC	CASRSSGGANEQFF	few	TRBJ2-1	TRBD2	TRBV12-3/TRBV12-4
TGCAGTGGCCGGAGCACAGATACGCAGTATTTT	CSGRSTDTQYF	.	TRBJ2-3	.	TRBV20-1